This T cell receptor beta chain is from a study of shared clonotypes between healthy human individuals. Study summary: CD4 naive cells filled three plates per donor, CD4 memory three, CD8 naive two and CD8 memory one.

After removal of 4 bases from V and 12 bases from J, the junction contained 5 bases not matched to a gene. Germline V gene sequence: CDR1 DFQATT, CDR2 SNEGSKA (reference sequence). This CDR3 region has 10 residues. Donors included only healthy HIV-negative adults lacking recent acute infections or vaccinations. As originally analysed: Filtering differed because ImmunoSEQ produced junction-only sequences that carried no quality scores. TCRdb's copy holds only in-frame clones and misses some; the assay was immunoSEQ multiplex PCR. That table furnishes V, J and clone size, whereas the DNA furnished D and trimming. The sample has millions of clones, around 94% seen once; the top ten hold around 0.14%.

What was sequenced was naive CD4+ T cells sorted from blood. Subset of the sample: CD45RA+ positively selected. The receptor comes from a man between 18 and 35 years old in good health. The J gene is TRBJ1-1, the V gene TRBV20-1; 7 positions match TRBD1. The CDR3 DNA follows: TGCAGTGCTACTCGGGACAGAACTTTCTTT. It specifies CSATRDRTFF.